One sample yielded the 5 T cell receptor beta chains listed below, sequenced in a study of blood T cell repertoires in COVID-19. Sequencing was performed with immunoSEQ multiplex PCR; in TCRdb, only in-frame clones are kept and a portion is missing. The repertoire holds some 300,000 clones, with over 75% as singletons. Sequenced: PBMCs or T cells enriched from blood (not recorded which). The receptors come from a man aged 30 to 45 who had recovered from COVID-19.

This clone was counted ten times or more. J is TRBJ2-1 and V is TRBV19; 13 nucleotides line up with TRBD2. The CDR3 spans 15 residues. The trim removed 3 bases at V and 5 bases at J, leaving 1 base unmatched. CDR1 LNHDA and CDR2 SQIVND come from the germline V gene (reference sequence). The CDR3 DNA reads as TGTGCCAGTAGTATGGGACTAGCGGGGAACAATGAGCAGTTCTTC. Protein: CASSMGLAGNNEQFF.

The chain carries TRBV10-3 and TRBJ2-5; TRBD1 might be the D (6 bases). The CDR3 covers 13 residues. Trimming removed 5 bases at V and 5 bases at J, with 12 bases between. In germline, CDR1 is ENHRY, CDR2 SYGVKD. CDR3 amino acids: CAISPGVVETQYF. The CDR3 bases are TGTGCCATCAGTCCAGGGGTTGTGGAGACCCAGTACTTC.

The J gene is TRBJ2-5, the V gene TRBV7-8; no reliable D call. Trimming took 6 bases from V and 5 from J, leaving 10 bases between them. The V gene's germline CDR1 is SGHVS and CDR2 FQNEAQ. This CDR3 comprises 12 residues. CDR3 sequence: CASSPTAETQYF. CDR3 DNA sequence: TGTGCCAGCAGTCCTACCGCGGAGACCCAGTACTTC.

This rearrangement joins TRBV19 to TRBJ2-5; 9 bases fit TRBD2. CDR3 length equals 17 residues. The trim removed 3 bases at V and 2 bases at J, leaving 10 bases unmatched. Germline V gene lookup returns CDR1 LNHDA and CDR2 SQIVND (reference sequence). The CDR3 region has the DNA TGTGCCAGTAGTATTCTGGGCGGGGGGGCCTTTCAAGAGACCCAGTACTTC. Amino acid sequence: CASSILGGGAFQETQYF. Full variable domain (remainder filled in from reference TRBV19 and TRBJ2-5): DGGITQSPKYLFRKEGQNVTLSCEQNLNHDAMYWYRQDPGQGLRLIYYSQIVNDFQKGDIAEGYSVSREKKESFPLTVTSAQKNPTAFYLCASSILGGGAFQETQYFGPGTRLLVL.

The chain employs TRBV11-2 and TRBJ2-7; possible D gene TRBD2, 7 bases. The CDR3 extends over 14 amino acids. Trimming took off 5 bases at V and 3 bases at J, with 14 bases between the two ends. CDR1 and CDR2 (germline): SGHAT, FQNNGV. CDR3 sequence reads: CASSDGLGGYEQYF. DNA of the CDR3: TGTGCCAGCAGCGACGGACTAGGGGGCTACGAGCAGTACTTC.